This TCR beta chain comes out of a study of memory CD4+ T cells and cytomegalovirus serostatus. The CDR3 runs to 13 residues. Per germline, CDR1 MNHEY and CDR2 SVGAGI. The germline V and J ends were trimmed by 6 bases and 3 bases, with 11 bases remaining between them. Single viable CD3+CD4+CD8-CD45RO+ cells were sorted as the memory CD4+ T cells. Sequenced by immunoSEQ multiplex PCR; TCRdb stores in-frame clones only, minus some. In the table there are 84,000 or so clones, 80% of which are singletons. The sequence was obtained from an adult in good health and CMV-seronegative. This chain joins TRBV6-5 and TRBJ2-5; D is uncertain. Sequencing was carried out using memory CD4+ T cells from blood. CDR3: CASSIGRKETQYF. The CDR3 DNA reads TGTGCCAGCAGCATCGGACGGAAAGAGACCCAGTACTTC.